Only one count was recorded for the clone carrying this T cell receptor (beta chain). Its matching antigen is unknown. CDR1 is DFQATT, CDR2 SNEGSKA, per germline (reference sequence). The V end lost 3 bases, the J end lost 4 bases, and 12 bases lay between the germline ends. The CDR3 consists of 14 residues. Ophthalmopathy patients had Clinical Activity Score at least 3, NOSPECS grade at least 4, duration under 3 months. Template material for amplifying TCR beta CDR3 regions consisted of RNA transcripts. Using the HTBI primer set, a first-round RT-PCR was run on the TCR CDR3. MiXCR, applied by TCRdb to the multiplex PCR reads, yields one record per CDR3 protein. The sample yields hundreds of thousands of distinct CDR3 sequences, around 15% seen once. The data were taken from a study of T cells in Graves' hyperthyroidism and ophthalmopathy. At the level of the study: At the time of initial diagnosis and before any treatment, peripheral blood was collected.

Findings and limits, study-wide: Blood held most thyroid clonotypes expanded above 0.001 frequency.

The receptor was isolated from a man aged 45 to 65 with Graves' ophthalmopathy. The V call is TRBV20-1, the J call TRBJ2-2; D unclear. Sequenced material: blood. The CDR3 protein is CSASRRVSTGELFF. CDR3 nucleotides: TGCAGTGCTAGCAGGAGAGTCAGCACCGGGGAGCTGTTTTTT.